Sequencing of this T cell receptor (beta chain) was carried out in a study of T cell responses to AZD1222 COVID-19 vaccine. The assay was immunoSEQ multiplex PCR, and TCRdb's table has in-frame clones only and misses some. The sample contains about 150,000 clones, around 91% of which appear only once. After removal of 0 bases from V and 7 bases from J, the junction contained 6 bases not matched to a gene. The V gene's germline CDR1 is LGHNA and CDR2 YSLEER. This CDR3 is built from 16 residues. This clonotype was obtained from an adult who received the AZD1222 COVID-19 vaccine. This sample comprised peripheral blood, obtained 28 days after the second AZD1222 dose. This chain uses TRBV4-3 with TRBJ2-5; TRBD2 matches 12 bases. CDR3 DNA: TGCGCCAGCAGCCAAGATTCTAGCGGGAGGGACGGGACCCAGTACTTC. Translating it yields CASSQDSSGRDGTQYF.